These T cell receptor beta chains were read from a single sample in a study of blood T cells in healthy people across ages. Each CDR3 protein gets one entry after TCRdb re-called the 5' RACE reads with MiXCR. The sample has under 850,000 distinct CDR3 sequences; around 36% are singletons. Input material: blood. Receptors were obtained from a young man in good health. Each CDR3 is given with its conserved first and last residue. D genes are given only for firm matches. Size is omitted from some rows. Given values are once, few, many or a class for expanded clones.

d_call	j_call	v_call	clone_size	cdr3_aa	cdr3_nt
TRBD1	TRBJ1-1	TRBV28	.	CASNTLYRGPTEAFF	TGTGCCAGCAATACCCTTTATAGGGGGCCCACTGAAGCTTTCTTT
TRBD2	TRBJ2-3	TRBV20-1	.	CSASSSGRRDTQYF	TGCAGTGCTAGCTCGAGCGGGAGGCGGGATACGCAGTATTTT
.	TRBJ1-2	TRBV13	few	CASSLGRVAHYGYTF	TGTGCCAGCAGCTTAGGAAGGGTAGCGCACTATGGCTACACCTTC
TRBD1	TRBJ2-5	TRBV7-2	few	CASTWTSTGGQETQYF	TGTGCTAGCACTTGGACTTCTACAGGGGGTCAAGAGACCCAGTACTTC
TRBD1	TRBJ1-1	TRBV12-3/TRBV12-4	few	CASSLVEWTGLTEAFF	TGTGCCAGCAGTTTAGTTGAGTGGACAGGATTGACTGAAGCTTTCTTT
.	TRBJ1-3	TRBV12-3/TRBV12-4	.	CASSFGQGTDGNTIYF	TGTGCCAGCAGTTTCGGGCAGGGGACGGATGGAAACACCATATATTTT
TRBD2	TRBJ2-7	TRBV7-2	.	CASSLVVAGGPYNEQYF	TGTGCCAGCAGCTTAGTCGTGGCGGGGGGGCCCTACAATGAGCAGTACTTC
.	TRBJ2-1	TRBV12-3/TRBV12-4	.	CASAQGGPNEQIF	TGTGCCAGCGCCCAAGGAGGGCCCAATGAGCAGATCTTC
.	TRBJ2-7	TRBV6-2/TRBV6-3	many	CASSYSSGYSYEQYF	TGTGCCAGCAGTTACTCGAGTGGCTACTCCTACGAGCAGTACTTC
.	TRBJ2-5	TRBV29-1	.	CSVDWGYNEQYF	TGCAGCGTTGATTGGGGGTACAATGAGCAGTACTTC
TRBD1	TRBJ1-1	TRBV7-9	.	CASSLPGQGAAFF	TGTGCCAGCAGCCTTCCGGGACAGGGAGCAGCTTTCTTT
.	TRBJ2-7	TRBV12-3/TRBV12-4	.	CASSQLQDSGYF	TGTGCCAGCAGTCAACTACAGGATTCCGGGTACTTC
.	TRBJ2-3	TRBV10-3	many	CAISEGLRPPGTDTQYF	TGTGCCATCAGTGAAGGTCTCCGACCTCCTGGCACAGATACGCAGTATTTT
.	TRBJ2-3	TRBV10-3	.	CAISESDGATDTQYF	TGTGCCATCAGTGAGTCCGACGGGGCCACAGATACGCAGTATTTT
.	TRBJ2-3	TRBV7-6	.	CASSPGISGGSTDTQYF	TGTGCCAGCAGCCCCGGGATTTCTGGGGGGAGCACAGATACGCAGTATTTT
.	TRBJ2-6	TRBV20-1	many	CSVSSSGANVLTF	TGCTCCGTTTCAAGCTCTGGGGCCAACGTCCTGACTTTC
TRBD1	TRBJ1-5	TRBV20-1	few	CSARAGGQGLSQPQHF	TGCAGTGCACGAGCGGGCGGACAGGGTCTCTCTCAGCCCCAGCATTTT
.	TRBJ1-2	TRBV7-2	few	CASTSGWVMSYGYTF	TGTGCCAGCACCTCAGGGTGGGTGATGAGCTATGGCTACACCTTC
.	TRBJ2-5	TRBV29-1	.	CSVEGGEETQYF	TGCAGCGTTGAAGGTGGAGAAGAGACCCAGTACTTC
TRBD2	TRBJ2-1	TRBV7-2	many	CASSLTSGEYNEQFF	TGTGCCAGCAGCCTGACTAGCGGGGAATACAATGAGCAGTTCTTC
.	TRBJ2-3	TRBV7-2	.	CASTLEGLADTQYF	TGTGCCAGCACCCTCGAGGGGCTGGCAGATACGCAGTATTTT
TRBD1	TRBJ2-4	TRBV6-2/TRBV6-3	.	CASSHGQGKAKNIQYF	TGTGCCAGCAGCCACGGACAGGGAAAAGCCAAAAACATTCAGTACTTC
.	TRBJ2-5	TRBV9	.	CASSGDDAGQETQYF	TGTGCCAGCAGCGGCGATGACGCAGGCCAAGAGACCCAGTACTTC
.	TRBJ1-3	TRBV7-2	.	CASSRSSGNTIYF	TGTGCCAGTAGCCGAAGCTCTGGAAACACCATATATTTT
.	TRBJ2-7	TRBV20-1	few	CSARDGEGPYEQYF	TGCAGTGCTAGAGATGGCGAGGGGCCCTACGAGCAGTACTTC
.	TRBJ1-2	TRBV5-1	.	CASSPTRQDNYGYTF	TGCGCCAGCAGCCCGACCCGACAGGATAACTATGGCTACACCTTC
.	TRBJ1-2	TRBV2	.	CASSENYGYTF	TGTGCCAGCAGTGAAAACTATGGCTACACCTTC